This TCR beta chain was sequenced in a study of cytomegalovirus exposure and HLA in healthy donors. Study-wide context: Samples from HLA-typed donors yielded 65 million to 90 million unique TCRs in an early data release. General study results and limits: Sequencing artifact likely explains a cluster of highly shared sequence variants. Across donors, sequencing depth was assumed by presence/absence analyses to be roughly uniform.

This clone was found once. The antigen remains unidentified. The germline CDR1 and CDR2 sequences are SNHLY and FYNNEI. V lost 7 bases to trimming and J lost 5 bases, with 11 bases between them. The CDR3 is 12 residues long. With 60 Vbeta and 13 Jbeta primers, the PCR was carried out. Repertoires were generated with immunoSEQ multiplex PCR, while TCRdb's copy carries only in-frame clones and drops some. The sample includes tens of thousands of clones, around 80% of them seen just once. J is TRBJ1-2 and V is TRBV2, with D possibly being TRBD1 (6 bases). The clonotype comes from a woman younger than 45 in good health and CMV-seronegative. Source material: PBMCs. The CDR3 reads CASTETGYGYTF. The CDR3 bases are TGTGCCAGCACAGAGACAGGATATGGCTACACCTTC.